The sequence of this TCR beta chain was determined in a study of cytomegalovirus exposure and HLA in healthy donors (dated by TCRdb to about 2017). Context from the whole study: In an earlier analysis of under 600 of the donors, approximately 300 Gb of sequence data and some 120 million unique TCR beta sequences from about 190 million T cells were reported. Approximately 310 gigabases of sequencing data and 91 million or so unique TCR sequences made up an early release that covered some 640 HLA-typed donors. Among the roughly 370 genotyped donors, about 83% belonged to the genetic ancestry cluster associated with self-reported Caucasian donors. The study was designed to test whether signatures of past pathogen exposure could be identified by cataloging public T cell receptors. Using immunosequencing, the study profiled T cell repertoires from fewer than 700 subjects and related those repertoires to cytomegalovirus serostatus. Along with the roughly 670-subject first cohort, a separate validation cohort of over a hundred different subjects was used. The study combined high-throughput TCR immunosequencing, statistical association of individual TCRs with disease status, and machine learning to predict cytomegalovirus infection status. A later analysis re-analyzed previously published TCR beta repertoires from roughly 600 donors and added high-resolution HLA genotyping to study TCR occurrence patterns. The later analysis used no new phenotypic data to find candidate immune exposures, relying instead on TCR beta sequences and their occurrence across donors. To decide whether each TCR beta V gene segment behaved as functional or pseudogenic, an earlier analysis of approximately 600 of the donors relied on high-throughput TCR beta sequencing. Donor age, sex, ethnicity and CMV serostatus were collected together with the repertoire data. Genome-wide SNP genotypes for about 65% of the 666 donors were used in a later genetic analysis, which treated that subset as a discovery cohort. Every repertoire in the discovery cohort had been generated on one and the same sequencing platform. Class I and class II HLA loci were covered by the typing at four-digit resolution. The number of donors typed differed by locus, with 629-630 for A, B, C, DRB1 and DQB1, roughly 550 for DQA1, 606 for DPA1, and 472 for DPB1. Roughly five DR-DQ haplotypes were handled as single units for association and clustering, since linkage in the cohort was strong. Across 398 genotyped donors of the cohort, an average of 235,054 unique TCR beta nucleotide sequences per donor were sequenced, and roughly 18% of those sequences were non-productive.

Paper-wide results and their limitations: A further reported finding was that TCR beta sequences accurately predicted the HLA-A and HLA-B alleles for most subjects in the first cohort. A later analysis associated about 18,000 TCR beta sequences with specific HLA alleles at a false discovery rate of 0.05. Only TCR beta chains were sequenced in this cohort, and the absence of alpha or paired-chain data limited detectable features. While some public TCRs were present in many individuals, most TCR sequences turned up only very rarely across donors. The classifier was reported to diagnose cytomegalovirus status with high specificity and sensitivity in both the original cohort and the validation cohort. When HLA alleles, especially DR and DQ, strongly co-occurred, attributing TCR associations to individual alleles was difficult. In an earlier analysis of around 500 of the donors, most TCR beta V segments appeared in productive rearrangements about 90% or about 30% of the time, broadly matching IMGT annotations. The earlier analysis of a few hundred of the donors excluded some 15 rarely observed V segments, including chromosome 9 orphons, because counts were too low. In vitro tests confirmed that a few of the cytomegalovirus-associated TCR beta chains recognize cytomegalovirus antigens. According to a later analysis, parvovirus B19, influenza, CMV and Epstein-Barr virus appeared linked to several top co-occurrence clusters. The study listed around 160 TCR beta chains as associated with cytomegalovirus. Sequencing depth was assumed to be roughly uniform across donors in the presence/absence analyses, though that assumption may not hold. Linkage disequilibrium might explain the correlated functional status among segregating V segments, but an unknown experimental factor could not be excluded. A later analysis found that TCR association rates varied across HLA loci, with DRB1 alleles showing the most associated TCRs and HLA-C alleles the fewest. In a later analysis, HLA-associated TCR beta chains were found to be more clonally expanded and to have lower generation probabilities than equally common non-associated chains. Compared with the roughly 600-donor mean, donors in an Asian-associated ancestry cluster had fewer N-insertions in productive TCRs, according to a later genetic analysis. The sequencing pipeline was judged likely to have produced a cluster of highly shared sequence variants as a technical artifact. According to a later analysis, most CMV-associated TCR beta chains appeared to be HLA-restricted, and the HLA associations seemed to be driven largely by CMV exposure. The only immune exposure information available for the cohort was CMV serostatus. An association between a missense DCLRE1C variant and V-gene and J-gene trimming of TCR beta chains was found in a later genetic analysis and replicated in an independent cohort. The authors suggested that the approach could potentially be extended to other disease states and immunological phenotypes. The 87-base-pair reads could not distinguish some IMGT-functional V segments, including TRBV6-2 and TRBV6-3, so those segments were excluded. Because some donors lacked HLA typing at each locus, the association tests relied only on the typed subset.

Preparation of the library involved the immunoSEQ multiplex PCR assay. For the multiplex PCR, a mixture combining 60 forward primers for TCR Vbeta segments and 13 reverse primers for TCR Jbeta segments was used. The CDR3 region of rearranged TCR beta genes was amplified from genomic DNA by a multiplex PCR assay. On the Illumina HiSeq System, the amplified TCR beta libraries were sequenced as 87-base-pair reads. Per the original workflow: A later analysis tallied roughly 76 million unique TCR beta chains across the 666 repertoires, and approximately 11 million of those chains were shared by two or more donors. Raw reads were error-corrected and collapsed into unique sequences by a nearest-neighbor algorithm in which closely related sequences were merged to remove PCR and sequencing errors. To assign V, D and J gene segments, CDR3 sequences were aligned to IMGT reference sequences. For a sequence to be retained, a match of at least six nucleotides to both a V gene segment and a J gene segment was required. A rearrangement counted as productive if the CDR3 had no stop codons and remained in frame with V and J, and every other rearrangement counted as non-productive. CDR3 was defined by IMGT convention, running from the second conserved V-encoded cysteine to the conserved J-encoded phenylalanine. Sequences without an unambiguous match to a single V gene segment were excluded from the earlier analysis of about 600 of the donors. In an earlier analysis of some 590 of the donors, a V segment was called functional when productive rearrangements were above 56.7%, and segregating when the standard deviation between donors exceeded 5%. A statistical classification framework was built to diagnose cytomegalovirus status from the catalog of TCR beta chain sequences. In a later analysis, TCR nucleotide sequences were compared against IMGT/GENE-DB human TR gene sequences so that V and J genes could be assigned. In a later analysis, CDR3 sequences and most-parsimonious VDJ recombination scenarios were assigned using the TCRdist pipeline. In a later analysis, each TCR beta chain was defined by its CDR3 amino acid sequence together with its V-gene family, and reads lacking a unique V-gene family were excluded. To address suspected cross-contamination and a sequencing artifact, a later analysis removed a few hundred highly shared, low-generation-probability nucleotide sequences. In a later analysis, a clonal expansion index for each public chain was calculated from normalized within-repertoire ranks of inferred template counts. In a later analysis, generation probabilities were computed using a VDJ recombination model fitted to out-of-frame rearrangements, and the results were checked against IGoR. In a later analysis, TCR-TCR, TCR-HLA and TCR-CMV co-occurrence was scored with hypergeometric tests, and a repertoire-size bias correction was applied to TCR pairs. A later analysis estimated false discovery rates by permuting HLA or CMV assignments 20 times. A later analysis grouped co-occurring TCRs with DBSCAN, adding TCRdist sequence similarity when clustering within HLA-allele-positive subsets. Repertoires with fewer than 30,000 or more than 120,000 public chains, plus five repertoires with anomalous nucleotide sharing, were excluded from co-occurrence clustering. Here the immuneACCESS table is served through TCRdb, limited to in-frame sequences with V and J called. Missing clones are a known gap in these copies; in checked studies unresolved V genes cover under half, and the rest lacks a known reason. V and J calls and clone size follow that table, whereas D and trimming were derived from the DNA. Across this sample there are some 130,000 clones, with about 81% seen only once. Around 7% of the sample is in the top ten clones.

The cohort consisted of approximately 670 healthy bone marrow donors. Cohort members were all nominally healthy when sampled, although unrecorded immune exposures were likely present. The donor tested CMV seronegative, placing the donor among the roughly 350 seronegative members of the cohort. Every donor gave a peripheral blood sample, and the peripheral blood mononuclear cells from that sample were used for TCR beta sequencing. Genomic DNA extraction from the blood cell samples was performed with the Qiagen DNeasy Blood Extraction Kit. V drops 4 bases and J drops 1 base, leaving 16 bases in between. Via the germline V gene, CDR1 is SQVTM and CDR2 ANQGSEA. The CDR3 spans 15 residues, from the cysteine through the phenylalanine. Kept here is only the CDR3 DNA, which spans 45 bases and is read in frame from base 1. Points on this clone: What this receptor recognizes is not known. Base quality data are lacking; no much larger clone is found one base away.

The material sequenced was PBMCs. Rearrangement joined TRBV29-1 to TRBJ1-2, with TRBD1 as a weak D call on 6 bases. The clonotype was recovered from a man aged 25 to 40 in good health and CMV-seronegative. The CDR3 has the sequence CSVVPEGQFNYGYTF. The DNA sequence reads TGCAGCGTTGTGCCCGAGGGACAATTTAACTATGGCTACACCTTC. The CDR3, completed at both ends by the reference TRBV29-1 and TRBJ1-2 genes, gives the full variable domain SAVISQKPSRDICQRGTSLTIQCQVDSQVTMMFWYRQQPGQSLTLIATANQGSEATYESGFVIDKFPISRPNLTFSTLTVSNMSPEDSSIYLCSVVPEGQFNYGYTFGSGTRLTVV.